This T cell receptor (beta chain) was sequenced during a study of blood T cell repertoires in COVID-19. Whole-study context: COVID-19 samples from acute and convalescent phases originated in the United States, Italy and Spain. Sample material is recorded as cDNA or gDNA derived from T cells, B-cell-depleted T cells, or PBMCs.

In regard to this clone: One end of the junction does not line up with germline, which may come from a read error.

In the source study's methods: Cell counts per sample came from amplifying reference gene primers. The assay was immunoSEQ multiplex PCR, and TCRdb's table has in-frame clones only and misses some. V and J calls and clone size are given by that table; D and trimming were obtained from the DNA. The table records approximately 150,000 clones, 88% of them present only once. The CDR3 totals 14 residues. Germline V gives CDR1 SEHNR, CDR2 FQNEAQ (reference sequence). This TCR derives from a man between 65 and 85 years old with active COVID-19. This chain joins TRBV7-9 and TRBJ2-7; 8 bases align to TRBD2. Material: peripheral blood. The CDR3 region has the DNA TGTGCCAGCAACTTAAACGGGGGGGTAGGGGAGCAGTACTTC. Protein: CASNLNGGVGEQYF.